Listed below are T cell receptor beta chains from one sample, sequenced in a study of blood T cell repertoires in COVID-19. The assay was immunoSEQ multiplex PCR, and TCRdb's table has in-frame clones only and misses some. The sample includes about 250,000 clones, around 88% of them seen just once. Sequences were obtained from peripheral blood. These receptor sequences come from a woman under 40 with COVID-19, enrolled during active disease. Each CDR3 is given with its conserved first and last residue. The D gene is left open where the match is weak. Rows give clone size only sometimes, using once, few, many, or a class for an expanded clone.

v_gene	len	d_gene	j_gene	abundance	CDR3aa	CDR3nt
TRBV9	14	TRBD1	TRBJ1-4	NA	CASSVGTGAEKLFF	TGTGCCAGCAGCGTAGGTACAGGGGCAGAAAAACTGTTTTTT
TRBV6-6	15	NA	TRBJ2-3	NA	CASSYARGLGDTQYF	TGTGCCAGCAGTTACGCGCGGGGCTTGGGGGATACGCAGTATTTT
TRBV13	15	TRBD2	TRBJ2-1	few	CASSSPSGRYNEQFF	TGTGCCAGCAGCTCCCCTAGCGGGAGGTACAATGAGCAGTTCTTC
TRBV6-5	13	NA	TRBJ1-6	NA	CASRAISLSPLHF	TGTGCCAGCAGGGCCATTTCCCTTTCACCCCTCCACTTT
TRBV2	15	TRBD2	TRBJ2-3	NA	CASRATSGGSHTQYF	TGTGCCAGCAGAGCCACCAGCGGGGGGTCCCATACGCAGTATTTT
TRBV6-4	14	TRBD2	TRBJ2-3	NA	CASSDGRELNTQYF	TGTGCCAGCAGTGATGGGCGGGAGTTGAATACGCAGTATTTT
TRBV5-8	16	TRBD2	TRBJ2-3	NA	CASSVGLAGTTDTQYF	TGTGCCAGCAGCGTGGGACTAGCGGGGACCACAGATACGCAGTATTTT
TRBV6-5	14	NA	TRBJ1-5	NA	CASSYERGNQPQHF	TGTGCCAGCAGTTACGAGCGGGGCAATCAGCCCCAGCATTTT
TRBV7-2	16	TRBD2	TRBJ2-3	once	CASSLDGGGVSDTQYF	TGTGCCAGCAGCTTAGATGGCGGGGGGGTCTCAGATACGCAGTATTTT
TRBV27	14	NA	TRBJ2-5	NA	CASSLGQGQETQYF	TGTGCCAGCAGTTTAGGGCAGGGGCAAGAGACCCAGTACTTC
TRBV27	17	TRBD1	TRBJ2-1	NA	CASSWGQGFHYYNEQFF	TGTGCCAGCAGTTGGGGACAGGGGTTTCACTACTACAATGAGCAGTTCTTC
TRBV4-1	16	NA	TRBJ2-7	NA	CASSQDQGQGYYEQYF	TGCGCCAGCAGCCAAGATCAGGGCCAGGGGTACTACGAGCAGTACTTC
TRBV19	15	NA	TRBJ1-4	NA	CASTEKGRGNEKLFF	TGTGCCAGTACCGAAAAAGGGAGGGGTAATGAAAAACTGTTTTTT
TRBV14	16	TRBD2	TRBJ2-1	NA	CASSQGLAGGGYEQFF	TGTGCCAGCAGCCAAGGACTAGCGGGAGGGGGTTATGAGCAGTTCTTC
TRBV9	16	NA	TRBJ2-3	once	CASSVFLASITDTQYF	TGTGCCAGCAGCGTTTTCCTAGCGTCCATCACAGATACGCAGTATTTT
TRBV7-2	15	NA	TRBJ1-2	NA	CASSLEFARDYGYTF	TGTGCCAGCAGCTTAGAATTTGCCAGGGACTATGGCTACACCTTC
TRBV3-1/TRBV3-2	14	TRBD1	TRBJ2-3	NA	CATAGTAVTDTQYF	TGTGCCACCGCCGGGACAGCGGTCACAGATACGCAGTATTTT